A single TCR beta chain is shown here with its context. The data derive from a study of control samples from healthy donors and cancer patients. Sequencing used immunoSEQ multiplex PCR; TCRdb keeps in-frame clones, though not all of them. In the table there are around 140,000 clones, roughly nine tenths of which are singletons. Between the trimmed V and J ends, which lost 4 bases and 7 bases, there was a span of 24 bases. CDR1 and CDR2 from the germline V gene are SGHRS and YFSETQ. The CDR3 has 18 residues. Sequencing input: blood. This clonotype was obtained from a man in his late teens or twenties in good health. The rearrangement joins TRBV5-1 to TRBJ1-6, with D possibly being TRBD1 (5 bases). The CDR3 region has the DNA TGCGCCAGCAGCACCGTCGGGCAGGGCTCGGAAGCGAATTCACCCCTCCACTTT. This sequence encodes CASSTVGQGSEANSPLHF.